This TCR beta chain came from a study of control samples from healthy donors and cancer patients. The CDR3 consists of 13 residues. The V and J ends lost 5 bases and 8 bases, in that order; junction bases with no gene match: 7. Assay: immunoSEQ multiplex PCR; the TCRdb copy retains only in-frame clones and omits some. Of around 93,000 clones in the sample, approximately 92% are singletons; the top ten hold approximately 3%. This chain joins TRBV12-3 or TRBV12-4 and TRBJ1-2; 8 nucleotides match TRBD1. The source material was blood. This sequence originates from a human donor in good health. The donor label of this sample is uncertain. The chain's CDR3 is CASSKTGGGGYTF. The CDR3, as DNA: TGTGCCAGCAGTAAAACAGGGGGGGGCGGCTACACCTTC.